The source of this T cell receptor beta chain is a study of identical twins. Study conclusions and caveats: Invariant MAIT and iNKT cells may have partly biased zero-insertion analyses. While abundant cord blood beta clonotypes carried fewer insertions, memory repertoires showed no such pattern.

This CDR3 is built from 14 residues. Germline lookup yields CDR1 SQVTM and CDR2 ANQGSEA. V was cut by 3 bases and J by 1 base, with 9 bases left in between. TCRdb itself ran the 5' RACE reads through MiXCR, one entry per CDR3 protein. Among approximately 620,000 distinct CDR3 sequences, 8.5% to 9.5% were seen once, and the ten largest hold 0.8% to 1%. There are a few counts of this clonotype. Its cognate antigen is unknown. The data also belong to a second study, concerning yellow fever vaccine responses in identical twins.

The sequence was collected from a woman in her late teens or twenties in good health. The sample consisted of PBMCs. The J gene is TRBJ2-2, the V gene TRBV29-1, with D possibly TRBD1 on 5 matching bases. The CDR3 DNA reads TGCAGCGTTGAGACAGTGCTGAACACCGGGGAGCTGTTTTTT. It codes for CSVETVLNTGELFF.